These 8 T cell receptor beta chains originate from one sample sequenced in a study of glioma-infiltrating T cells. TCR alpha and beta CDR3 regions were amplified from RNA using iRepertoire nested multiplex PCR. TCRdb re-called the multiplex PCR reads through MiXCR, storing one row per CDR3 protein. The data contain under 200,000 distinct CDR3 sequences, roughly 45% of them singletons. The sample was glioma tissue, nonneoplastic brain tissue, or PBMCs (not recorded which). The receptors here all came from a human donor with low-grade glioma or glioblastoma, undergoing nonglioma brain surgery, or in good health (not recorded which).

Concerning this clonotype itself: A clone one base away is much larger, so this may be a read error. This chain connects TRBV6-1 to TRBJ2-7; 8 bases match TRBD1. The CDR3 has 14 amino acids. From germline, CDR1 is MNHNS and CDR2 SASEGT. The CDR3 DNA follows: TGTGCCATCAGTATCAGACAGGGGAACTACGAGCAGTACTTC. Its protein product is CAISIRQGNYEQYF.

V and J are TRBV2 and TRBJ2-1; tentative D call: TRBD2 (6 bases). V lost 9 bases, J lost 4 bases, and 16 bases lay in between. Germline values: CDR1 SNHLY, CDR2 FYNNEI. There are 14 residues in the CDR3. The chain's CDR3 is CARRGGPGYNEQFF. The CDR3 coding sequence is TGTGCCAGGCGGGGCGGTCCAGGGTACAATGAGCAGTTCTTC.

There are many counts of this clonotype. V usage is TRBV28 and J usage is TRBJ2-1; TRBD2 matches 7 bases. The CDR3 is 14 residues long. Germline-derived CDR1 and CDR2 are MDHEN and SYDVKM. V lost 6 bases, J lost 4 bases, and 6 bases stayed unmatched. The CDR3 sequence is CASRERGGYNEQFF. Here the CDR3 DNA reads TGTGCCAGCAGAGAGCGGGGAGGTTACAATGAGCAGTTCTTC.

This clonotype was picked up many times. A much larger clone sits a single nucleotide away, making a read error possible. The CDR3 DNA reads TGTGCCAGCAGTTTCAGGGGTGGCTACACCTTC. Translation gives CASSFRGGYTF. V gene TRBV28 combines with J gene TRBJ1-2, with D possibly being TRBD1 (6 bases). V lost 3 bases, J lost 7 bases, and 6 bases lay in between. Per the germline V gene, CDR1 is MDHEN and CDR2 is SYDVKM. The CDR3 contains 11 residues.

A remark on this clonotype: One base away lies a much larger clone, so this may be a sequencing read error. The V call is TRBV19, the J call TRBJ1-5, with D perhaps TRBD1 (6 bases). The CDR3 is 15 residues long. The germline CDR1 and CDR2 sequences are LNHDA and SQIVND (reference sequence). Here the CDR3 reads CASSIWTDSSQPQHF. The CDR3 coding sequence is TGTGCCAGTAGTATCTGGACAGATAGCAGTCAGCCCCAGCATTTT.

CDR3 DNA sequence: TGTGCCAGCAGCCGCTTAGAAGGGAGCACAGATACGCAGTATTTT. Protein sequence: CASSRLEGSTDTQYF. The V and J genes are TRBV4-2 and TRBJ2-3; D is ambiguous. CDR1 LGHNA and CDR2 YNFKEQ come from the germline V gene. This CDR3 has 15 residues. Deletions cut 4 bases from V and 0 bases from J, with 11 bases between.

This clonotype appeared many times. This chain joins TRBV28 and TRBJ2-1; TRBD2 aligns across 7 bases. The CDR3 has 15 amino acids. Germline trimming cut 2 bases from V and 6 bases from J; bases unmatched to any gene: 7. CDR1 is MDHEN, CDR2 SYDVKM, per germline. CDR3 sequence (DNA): TGTGCCAGCAGTTTAATACAGCGGGGCTCCAATGAGCAGTTCTTC. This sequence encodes CASSLIQRGSNEQFF.

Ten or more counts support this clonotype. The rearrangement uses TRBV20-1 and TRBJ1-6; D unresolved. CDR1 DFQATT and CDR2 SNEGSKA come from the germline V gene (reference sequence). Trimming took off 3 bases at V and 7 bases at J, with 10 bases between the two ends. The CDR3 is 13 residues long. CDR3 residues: CSASPDGNSPLHF. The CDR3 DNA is TGCAGTGCTAGTCCGGACGGGAATTCACCCCTCCACTTT.